The 2 T cell receptor beta chains below come from one sample, sequenced in a study of blood T cell repertoires in COVID-19. Repertoires were generated with immunoSEQ multiplex PCR, while TCRdb's copy carries only in-frame clones and drops some. Of about 200,000 clones in the sample, about 84% were seen once. The sequenced sample consisted of PBMCs or T cells enriched from blood (not recorded which). The receptors were gathered from a man aged 40-49 years with acute COVID-19.

The chain couples TRBV4-1 to TRBJ1-5, with 9 positions matching TRBD1. Germline V lookup: CDR1 MGHRA, CDR2 YSYEKL. The CDR3 runs to 14 residues. V dropped 3 bases and J dropped 5; count of bases not matched to a gene: 2. CDR3 sequence: CASSQRTGDQPQHF. CDR3 sequence (DNA): TGCGCCAGCAGCCAGAGGACAGGGGATCAGCCCCAGCATTTT.

The V gene is TRBV28, the J gene TRBJ1-2; tentatively, D is TRBD1 (6 bases). The CDR3 consists of 12 residues. The germline CDR1 and CDR2 sequences are MDHEN and SYDVKM. V was shortened by 8 bases and J by 7 bases, with 14 bases between the two germline ends. This CDR3 reads CASRLFRGGYTF. Here the CDR3 DNA reads TGTGCCAGCCGGCTGTTCAGGGGTGGCTACACCTTC.